Sequencing of this TCR beta chain was carried out in a study of CD8+CD57+ T cells in acquired aplastic anemia. There are many counts of this clonotype. By flow cytometry, patients selected for sequencing had shown an expansion of CD8+CD57+ cells. The CDR3 has 12 residues. Germline V gene lookup returns CDR1 DFQATT and CDR2 SNEGSKA (reference sequence). V was shortened by 3 bases and J by 6 bases, with 9 bases between the two germline ends. Investigators profiled TCR beta VDJ and CDR3 from genomic DNA template. From the reads, TCRdb called clonotypes with MiXCR, one entry per CDR3 protein. The profile shows just over 450,000 distinct CDR3 sequences, around a third of them singletons.

The clonotype originates from a human donor with aplastic anemia. This chain links TRBV20-1 with TRBJ2-1; no firm D call. The sample was sorted CD4+, CD8+, or CD8+CD57+ T cells (not recorded which) from PBMCs. CDR3 DNA sequence: TGCAGTGCTAGCGGCGCCGGCAATGAGCAGTTCTTC. It codes for CSASGAGNEQFF.